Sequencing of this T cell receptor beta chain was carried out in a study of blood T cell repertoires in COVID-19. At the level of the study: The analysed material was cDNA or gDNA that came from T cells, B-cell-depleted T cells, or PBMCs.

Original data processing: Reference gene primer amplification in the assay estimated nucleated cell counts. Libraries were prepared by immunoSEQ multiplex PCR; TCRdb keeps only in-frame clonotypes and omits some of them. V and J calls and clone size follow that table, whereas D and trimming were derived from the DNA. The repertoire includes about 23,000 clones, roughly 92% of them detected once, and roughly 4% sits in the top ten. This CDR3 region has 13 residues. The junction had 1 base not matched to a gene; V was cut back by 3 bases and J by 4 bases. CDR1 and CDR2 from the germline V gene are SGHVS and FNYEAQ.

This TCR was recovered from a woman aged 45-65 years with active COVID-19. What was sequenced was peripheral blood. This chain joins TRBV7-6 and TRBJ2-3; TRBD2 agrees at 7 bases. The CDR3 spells CASSFGLADTQYF. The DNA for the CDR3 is TGTGCCAGCAGCTTCGGACTAGCAGATACGCAGTATTTT.